A selection of T cell receptor beta chains follows, all from one sample in a study of blood T cell repertoires in COVID-19. Assay used: immunoSEQ multiplex PCR; TCRdb lists only in-frame clones, some missing. The data hold some 83,000 clones, with roughly 90% observed a single time. Sequencing input: peripheral blood. The source of these receptors is a man aged 45 to 65 with acute or convalescent COVID-19. CDR3s include the opening cysteine and the closing phenylalanine or tryptophan. The D gene is left open where the match is weak. Part of the rows lack a size; the others show once, few, many or a class for expanded clones.

.,.,TRBJ2-1,TRBV5-1,TGCGCCAGCAGCTTGGACTTATCGAATGAGCAGTTCTTC,CASSLDLSNEQFF
.,TRBD1,TRBJ1-1,TRBV3-1/TRBV3-2,TGTGCCAGCAGCCAAACCAGGGGGTCCTTTAGCACTGAAGCTTTCTTT,CASSQTRGSFSTEAFF
.,.,TRBJ2-1,TRBV7-3,TGTGCCAGCAGCTCTAGGGGGGAGGGAGAGCAGTTCTTC,CASSSRGEGEQFF
.,.,TRBJ2-2,TRBV5-1,TGCGCCAGTCAGACTGCGACAGGAGTTTCCGGGGAGCTGTTTTTT,CASQTATGVSGELFF
.,.,TRBJ1-3,TRBV7-2,TGTGCCAGCAGCCCCAACAGGGCGCACACCATATATTTT,CASSPNRAHTIYF
.,TRBD2,TRBJ2-5,TRBV5-1,TGCGCCAGCAGCAGACAGCGGGGGGCGAGGGAGACCCAGTACTTC,CASSRQRGARETQYF
once,.,TRBJ2-1,TRBV10-3,TGTGCCACCAGGACTGGCTACAATGAGCAGTTCTTC,CATRTGYNEQFF
.,TRBD2,TRBJ2-7,TRBV7-9,TGTGCCAGCAGCACCACTAGCGGGAGGAAGTACTTC,CASSTTSGRKYF
.,TRBD2,TRBJ2-2,TRBV9,TGTGCCAGCAGCCCCAGGGGACTAGCTAACACCGGGGAGCTGTTTTTT,CASSPRGLANTGELFF
.,TRBD1,TRBJ1-1,TRBV5-1,TGCGCCAGCAGCTCGAGACCGGGACAGGGTTCTACGGCTTTCTTT,CASSSRPGQGSTAFF
.,.,TRBJ1-5,TRBV3-1/TRBV3-2,TGTGCCAGCAGCCAAGGCGGGAGGAGCAATCAGCCCCAGCATTTT,CASSQGGRSNQPQHF
.,.,TRBJ1-1,TRBV18,TGTGCCAGCTCACCACGGCAGGCAGACACTGAAGCTTTCTTT,CASSPRQADTEAFF
.,TRBD2,TRBJ2-5,TRBV9,TGTGCCAGCAGCGTAGCCCTAGCGGGAGGGGCAGAGACCCAGTACTTC,CASSVALAGGAETQYF
once,TRBD1,TRBJ1-3,TRBV6-5,TGTGCCAGCAGTAACAGGGGCGTTGGTGGAAACACCATATATTTT,CASSNRGVGGNTIYF
.,TRBD2,TRBJ2-5,TRBV2,TGTGCCAGCAGTCAAGGGGTAGCGGGAGTAGAGACCCAGTACTTC,CASSQGVAGVETQYF
.,.,TRBJ1-5,TRBV15,TGTGCCACCAGCAGAGACAGGGTCCCGAATCAGCCCCAGCATTTT,CATSRDRVPNQPQHF
.,.,TRBJ1-3,TRBV10-3,TGTGCCATCAGGAGGTCTGTTTCCAGCTCTGGAAACACCATATATTTT,CAIRRSVSSSGNTIYF
once,.,TRBJ2-1,TRBV7-9,TGTGCCAGCAGCTTAGTGTCCAGGGTTGGGTTCTTC,CASSLVSRVGFF
.,.,TRBJ1-3,TRBV7-2,TGTGCCAGCAGCTTGGACAGAGGAAACACCATATATTTT,CASSLDRGNTIYF
.,.,TRBJ1-2,TRBV12-3/TRBV12-4,TGTGCCAGCAGTTTTGGCAGACTTGGCTACACCTTC,CASSFGRLGYTF
once,TRBD1,TRBJ1-3,TRBV29-1,TGCAGCGTTGGGGACAGGGGCCGGGACACCATATATTTT,CSVGDRGRDTIYF
.,.,TRBJ2-3,TRBV30,TGTGCCTCGCGGCTCGGCGGCCGAGGGGATACGCAGTATTTT,CASRLGGRGDTQYF
.,TRBD1,TRBJ1-4,TRBV7-8,TGTGCCAGCAGCTTGTCCTACAGGGGGGAAAAACTGTTTTTT,CASSLSYRGEKLFF
.,TRBD1,TRBJ1-2,TRBV5-1,TGCGCCAGCAGCGACCAGACAGGGGTGGACTATGGCTACACCTTC,CASSDQTGVDYGYTF
.,.,TRBJ1-1,TRBV27,TGTGCCAGCAGTTTTTCGGCAGGCACTGAAGCTTTCTTT,CASSFSAGTEAFF
.,.,TRBJ2-5,TRBV9,TGTGCCAGCAGCGCCCGAGGAGGGCCTGAGGGGTTAGGGACCCAGTACTTC,CASSARGGPEGLGTQYF
.,TRBD1,TRBJ2-3,TRBV2,TGTGCCAGCATACAGGGGACCCGCACAGATACGCAGTATTTT,CASIQGTRTDTQYF
.,.,TRBJ2-6,TRBV6-5,TGTGCCAGCAGTTACTCCCTCCTCTCTGGGGCCAACGTCCTGACTTTC,CASSYSLLSGANVLTF
.,TRBD2,TRBJ2-7,TRBV2,TGTGCCATCATAAGGGCGGGACTAGCGAGAACCTACGAGCAGTACTTC,CAIIRAGLARTYEQYF
.,.,TRBJ1-4,TRBV7-6,TGTGCCAGCACCCCGACAGCAACTAATGAAAAACTGTTTTTT,CASTPTATNEKLFF
.,TRBD1,TRBJ1-4,TRBV28,TGTGCCACCTTAACAGGGGGGTATGAAAAACTGTTTTTT,CATLTGGYEKLFF
.,TRBD2,TRBJ2-2,TRBV7-2,TGTGCCAGCAGCTCATACGGACTAGCTACCGGGGAGCTGTTTTTT,CASSSYGLATGELFF
.,.,TRBJ1-5,TRBV6-2/TRBV6-3,TGTGCCAGCAGTTATCCAAGAGGGGGTCAGCCCCAGCATTTT,CASSYPRGGQPQHF
.,TRBD1,TRBJ1-5,TRBV7-8,TGTGCCAGCAGCTTCGAAGCCGGGACAGGTAGCAATCAGCCCCAGCATTTT,CASSFEAGTGSNQPQHF
.,TRBD2,TRBJ2-3,TRBV3-1/TRBV3-2,TGTGCCAGCAGCCAAGGAATAGCGGGGGCCGGTACGCAGTATTTT,CASSQGIAGAGTQYF
.,.,TRBJ1-1,TRBV7-8,TGTGCCAGCAGCCTGATGTCTAATGAAGCTTTCTTT,CASSLMSNEAFF
.,TRBD1,TRBJ1-2,TRBV19,TGTGCCAGTAGTATGGGACAGAACTATGGCTACACCTTC,CASSMGQNYGYTF
.,TRBD2,TRBJ2-1,TRBV5-1,TGCGCCAGCAGCTTGTCGGGGGGGAGGCAGAATGAGCAGTTCTTC,CASSLSGGRQNEQFF
once,.,TRBJ1-1,TRBV6-5,TGTGCCAGCAGCTGGACAGCTATGAACACTGAAGCTTTCTTT,CASSWTAMNTEAFF
.,.,TRBJ2-3,TRBV7-6,TGTGCCAGCAGCCCACTAGATACGCAGTATTTT,CASSPLDTQYF
.,TRBD1,TRBJ2-7,TRBV19,TGTGCCAGTAGTATCCGGGTCCAGGGGGTTGTCCCCTACGAGCAGTACTTC,CASSIRVQGVVPYEQYF
once,.,TRBJ2-3,TRBV15,TGTGCCACCAGCAGAGTTAGCGAGTACACAGATACGCAGTATTTT,CATSRVSEYTDTQYF